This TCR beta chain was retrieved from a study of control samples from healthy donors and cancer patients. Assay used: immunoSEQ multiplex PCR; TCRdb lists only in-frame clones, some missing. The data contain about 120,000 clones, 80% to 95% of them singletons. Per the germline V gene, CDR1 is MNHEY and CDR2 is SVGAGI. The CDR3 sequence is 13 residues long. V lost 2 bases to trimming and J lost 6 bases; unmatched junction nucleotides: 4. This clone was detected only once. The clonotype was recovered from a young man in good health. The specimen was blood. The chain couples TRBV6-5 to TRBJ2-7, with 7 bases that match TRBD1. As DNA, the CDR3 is TGTGCCAGCAGTTACGGGACAGTTCCCGAGCAGTACTTC. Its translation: CASSYGTVPEQYF.